This T cell receptor beta chain was profiled in a study of vaccination and CD4 T cells after COVID-19. Overall study: Taking of post-vaccine samples occurred a median 72 days after dose two (range 14 to 241).

Oncomine TCR Beta short-read sequencing was applied to DNA from cultured CD4+ T cells. TCRdb independently ran MiXCR on the PCR reads; one entry per CDR3 protein. The sample has 5,000 to 6,000 distinct CDR3 sequences, 40% to 50% seen once; the top ten hold just over 60%. CDR3 length: 15 residues. Trimming removed 3 bases from V and 6 bases from J, with 15 bases in between. Germline assignment: CDR1 MNHNS and CDR2 SASEGT. Of note for this clonotype: No antigen is known for it.

Treatment defined: roughly ten-day PBMC culture with coronavirus spike peptide pools or control peptides (ViraFEST assay). The chain is built from TRBV6-1 and TRBJ1-5, with a tentative D call TRBD1 (6 bases). The sequencing sample was made of CD4+ T cells from blood, cultured in vitro. This sequence was found in a human donor who had recovered from COVID-19. The CDR3 loop is CASSEAGEVSQPQHF. CDR3 nucleotide sequence: TGTGCCAGCAGTGAGGCAGGGGAAGTTAGTCAGCCCCAGCATTTT.